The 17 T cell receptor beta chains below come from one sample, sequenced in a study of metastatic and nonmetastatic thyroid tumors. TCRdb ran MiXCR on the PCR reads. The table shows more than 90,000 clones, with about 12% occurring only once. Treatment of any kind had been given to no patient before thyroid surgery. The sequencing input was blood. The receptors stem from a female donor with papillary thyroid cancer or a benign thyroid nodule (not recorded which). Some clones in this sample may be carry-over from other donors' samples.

Written as DNA, the CDR3 is TGTGCCAGCAGTGAAGTCGTAGCTATGAACACTGAAGCTTTCTTT. Protein sequence: CASSEVVAMNTEAFF. The rearrangement uses TRBV6-1 and TRBJ1-1; no reliable D call. V gave up 1 base and J gave up 0 bases, with 9 bases separating them. The length of the CDR3 is 15 residues. Germline V gene data show CDR1 as MNHNS and CDR2 as SASEGT.

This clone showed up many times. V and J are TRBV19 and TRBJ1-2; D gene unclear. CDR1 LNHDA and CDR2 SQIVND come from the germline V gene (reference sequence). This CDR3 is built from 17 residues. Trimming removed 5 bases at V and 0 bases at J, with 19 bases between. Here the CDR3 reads CASSPRPTGSSNYGYTF. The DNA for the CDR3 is TGTGCCAGTAGTCCTCGACCGACGGGGAGTTCTAACTATGGCTACACCTTC.

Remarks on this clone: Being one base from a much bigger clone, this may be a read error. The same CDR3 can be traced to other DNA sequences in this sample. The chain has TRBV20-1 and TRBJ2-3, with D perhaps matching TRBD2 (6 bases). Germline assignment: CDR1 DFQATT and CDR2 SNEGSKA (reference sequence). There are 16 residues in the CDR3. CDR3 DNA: TGCAGTGCCAGCAGGGACGGACACACTAGCACGGATACGCAGTATTTT. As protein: CSASRDGHTSTDTQYF.

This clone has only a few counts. The CDR3 region is CASRKGLSGGVSPLHF. The CDR3 coding sequence is TGTGCCAGCAGAAAGGGACTGTCAGGCGGTGTGTCACCCCTCCACTTT. The gene calls are TRBV6-1 and TRBJ1-6; the D gene is possibly TRBD1 (5 bases). CDR1 is MNHNS, CDR2 SASEGT, per germline. The ends were cut back, 6 bases at V and 10 bases at J, with 22 bases in the middle. There are 16 residues in the CDR3.

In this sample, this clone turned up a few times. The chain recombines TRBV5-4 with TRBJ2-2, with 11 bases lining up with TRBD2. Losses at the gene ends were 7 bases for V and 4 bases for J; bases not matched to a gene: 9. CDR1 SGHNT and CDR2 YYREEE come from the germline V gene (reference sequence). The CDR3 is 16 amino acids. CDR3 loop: CASGLTSGRVTGELFF. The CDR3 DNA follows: TGTGCCAGCGGCCTCACTAGCGGGAGAGTCACCGGGGAGCTGTTTTTT.

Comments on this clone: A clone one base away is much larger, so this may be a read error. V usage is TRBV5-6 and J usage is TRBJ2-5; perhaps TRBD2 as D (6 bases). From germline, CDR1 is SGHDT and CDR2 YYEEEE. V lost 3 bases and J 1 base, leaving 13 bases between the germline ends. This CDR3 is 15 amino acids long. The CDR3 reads CASSSGGDVQETQYF. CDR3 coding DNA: TGTGCCAGCAGCTCTGGAGGGGATGTCCAAGAGACCCAGTACTTC.

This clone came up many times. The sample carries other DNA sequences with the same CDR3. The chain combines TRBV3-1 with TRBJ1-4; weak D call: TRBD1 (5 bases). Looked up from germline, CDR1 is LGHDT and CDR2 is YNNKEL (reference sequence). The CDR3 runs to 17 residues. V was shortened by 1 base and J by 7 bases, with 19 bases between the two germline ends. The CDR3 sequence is CASSQATRALRGEKLFF. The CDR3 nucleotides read TGTGCCAGCAGCCAAGCGACACGCGCCCTGAGGGGTGAAAAACTGTTTTTT.

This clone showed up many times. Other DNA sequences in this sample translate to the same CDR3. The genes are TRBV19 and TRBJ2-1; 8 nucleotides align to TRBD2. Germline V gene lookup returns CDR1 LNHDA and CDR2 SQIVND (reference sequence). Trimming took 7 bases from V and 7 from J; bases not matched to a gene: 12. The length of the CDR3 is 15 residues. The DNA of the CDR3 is TGTGCCAGTATGGGAGTGGGGACTAGTAGAAATGAGCAGTTCTTC. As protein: CASMGVGTSRNEQFF. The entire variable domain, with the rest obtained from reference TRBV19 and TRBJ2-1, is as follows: DGGITQSPKYLFRKEGQNVTLSCEQNLNHDAMYWYRQDPGQGLRLIYYSQIVNDFQKGDIAEGYSVSREKKESFPLTVTSAQKNPTAFYLCASMGVGTSRNEQFFGPGTRLTVL.

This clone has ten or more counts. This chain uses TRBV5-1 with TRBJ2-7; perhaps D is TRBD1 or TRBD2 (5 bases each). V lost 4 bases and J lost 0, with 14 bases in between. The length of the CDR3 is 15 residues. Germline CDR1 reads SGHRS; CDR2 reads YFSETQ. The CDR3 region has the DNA TGCGCCAGCAGCAGGGACCTTTTGAGCTCCTACGAGCAGTACTTC. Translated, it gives CASSRDLLSSYEQYF.

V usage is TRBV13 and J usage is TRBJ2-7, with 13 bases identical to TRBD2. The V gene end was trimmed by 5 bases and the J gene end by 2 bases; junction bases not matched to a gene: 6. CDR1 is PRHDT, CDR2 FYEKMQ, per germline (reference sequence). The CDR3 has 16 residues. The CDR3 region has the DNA TGTGCCAGCAGCCCCGGGACTAGCGGGAATACCTACGAGCAGTACTTC. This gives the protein CASSPGTSGNTYEQYF.

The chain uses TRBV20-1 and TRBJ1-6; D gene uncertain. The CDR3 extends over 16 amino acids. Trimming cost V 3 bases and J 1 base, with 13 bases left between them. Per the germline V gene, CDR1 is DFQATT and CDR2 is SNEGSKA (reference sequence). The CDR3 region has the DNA TGCAGTGCTAGGGATTTAGGGTATTCCTATAATTCACCCCTCCACTTT. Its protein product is CSARDLGYSYNSPLHF.

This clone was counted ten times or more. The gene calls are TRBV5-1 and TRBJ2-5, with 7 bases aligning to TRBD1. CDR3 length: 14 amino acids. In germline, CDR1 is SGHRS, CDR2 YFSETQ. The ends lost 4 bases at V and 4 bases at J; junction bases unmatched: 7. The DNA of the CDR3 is TGCGCCAGCAGCCGCGACAGGGACCGAGAGACCCAGTACTTC. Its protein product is CASSRDRDRETQYF.

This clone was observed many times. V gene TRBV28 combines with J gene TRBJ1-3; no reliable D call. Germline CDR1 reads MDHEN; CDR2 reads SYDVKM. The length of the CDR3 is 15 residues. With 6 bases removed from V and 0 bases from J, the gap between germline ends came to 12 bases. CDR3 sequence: CASRETALSGNTIYF. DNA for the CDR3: TGTGCCAGCAGGGAGACGGCCCTCTCTGGAAACACCATATATTTT.

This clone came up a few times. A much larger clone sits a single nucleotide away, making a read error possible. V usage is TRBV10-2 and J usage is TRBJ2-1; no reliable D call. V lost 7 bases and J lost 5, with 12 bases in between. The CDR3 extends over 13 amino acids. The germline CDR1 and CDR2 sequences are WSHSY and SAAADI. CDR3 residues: CASIPVLDNEQFF. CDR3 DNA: TGCGCCAGCATCCCAGTTTTGGACAATGAGCAGTTCTTC.

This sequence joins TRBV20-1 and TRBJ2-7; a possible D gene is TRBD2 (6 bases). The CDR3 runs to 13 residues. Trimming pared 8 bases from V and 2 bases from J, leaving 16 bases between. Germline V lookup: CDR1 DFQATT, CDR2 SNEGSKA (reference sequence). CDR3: CSTSEGGTYEQYF. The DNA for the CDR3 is TGCAGTACCTCCGAGGGAGGCACCTACGAGCAGTACTTC.

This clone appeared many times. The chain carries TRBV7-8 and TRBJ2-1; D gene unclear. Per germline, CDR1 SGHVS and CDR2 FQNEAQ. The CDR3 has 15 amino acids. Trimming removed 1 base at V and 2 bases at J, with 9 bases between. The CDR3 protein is CASSLEGSTYNEQFF. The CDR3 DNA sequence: TGTGCCAGCAGCTTAGAAGGATCTACCTACAATGAGCAGTTCTTC.

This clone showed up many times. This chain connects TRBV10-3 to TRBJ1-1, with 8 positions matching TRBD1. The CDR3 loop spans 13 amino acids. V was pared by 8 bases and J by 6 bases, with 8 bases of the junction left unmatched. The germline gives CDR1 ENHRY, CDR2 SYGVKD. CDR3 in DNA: TGTGCCATCCGTTCAGGGGGCGAGGCTGAAGCTTTCTTT. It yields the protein CAIRSGGEAEAFF.